This TCR beta chain was obtained from a study of blood T cell repertoires in COVID-19. Whole-study context: Sites in the United States, Italy and Spain provided acute and convalescent COVID-19 samples. Sources were T cells, B-cell-depleted T cells, or PBMCs; the material itself was cDNA or gDNA.

This clone is medium-sized in the sample. In the original workflow: Reference gene primers were amplified, and this amplification served to estimate nucleated cell counts. Profiling relied on immunoSEQ multiplex PCR, and the TCRdb table lists in-frame clones only, not all of them. V and J calls and clone size are copied from that table; D and trimming were computed from the DNA. The sample yields around 30,000 clones, around four fifths seen once. Sequencing used peripheral blood. The sequence was obtained from a woman in her 70s with active or convalescent COVID-19.

The CDR3 DNA reads TGTGCCAGCAGCCAAGCGTCCTTCGGGGCCAACGTCCTGACTTTC. It encodes CASSQASFGANVLTF. The rearrangement joins TRBV3-1 (or the pseudogene TRBV3-2) to TRBJ2-6; D remains ambiguous. The CDR3 length is 15 residues. Trimming removed 1 base at V and 4 bases at J, with 8 bases between. Germline-derived CDR1 and CDR2 are LGHDT and YNNKEL (reference sequence).